This passage covers 3 T cell receptor beta chains from one sample sequenced in a study of CD8+ T cells in alopecia areata. Treatment indicated: oral pan-JAK inhibitor, 5-10 mg twice daily. cDNA serving as the sequencing template came from extracted, reverse transcribed RNA. Generated by immunoSEQ multiplex PCR, the TCRdb table keeps only in-frame clones and is missing some. The sample holds over 250,000 clones, over 45% seen once. The specimen was CD4+ T cells sorted from blood, collected at roughly week 52, from a patient treated with tofacitinib. These receptor sequences come from a human donor with alopecia areata.

There are a few counts of this clone. The rearrangement joins TRBV19 to TRBJ2-1; 7 bases are a match to TRBD1. There are 15 residues in the CDR3. The V gene end was trimmed by 2 bases and the J gene end by 8 bases; junction bases not matched to a gene: 9. Per germline, CDR1 LNHDA and CDR2 SQIVND (reference sequence). CDR3 in DNA: TGTGCCAGTAGTATAAGGGGACAGAGGTCCGATGAGCAGTTCTTC. Protein sequence: CASSIRGQRSDEQFF.

This rearrangement joins TRBV7-9 to TRBJ2-3; no clear D gene. There are 14 residues in the CDR3. The ends were cut back, 5 bases at V and 2 bases at J, with 11 bases in the middle. The germline gives CDR1 SEHNR, CDR2 FQNEAQ (reference sequence). CDR3 region: CASSPRRTTDTQYF. The CDR3 DNA is TGTGCCAGCAGCCCCAGGCGGACCACAGATACGCAGTATTTT.

J is TRBJ1-3 and V is TRBV19; perhaps TRBD1 as D (6 bases). The CDR3 runs to 16 residues. V was pared by 7 bases and J by 0 bases, with 16 bases between. Germline V gene sequence: CDR1 LNHDA, CDR2 SQIVND (reference sequence). The CDR3 nucleotides are TGTGCCAGTAAGGATTCGAAGACAGGCTCTGGAAACACCATATATTTT. This sequence encodes CASKDSKTGSGNTIYF.